The 21 T cell receptor beta chains listed next were all sequenced from one sample in a study of blood T cell repertoires in COVID-19. Sequencing was performed with immunoSEQ multiplex PCR; in TCRdb, only in-frame clones are kept and a portion is missing. Here the sample spans about 88,000 clones, 86% being singletons. The material sequenced was peripheral blood. The receptor set was obtained from a human donor in a cohort sampled during active COVID-19.

This chain connects TRBV19 to TRBJ2-3, with 9 bases aligning to TRBD1. CDR1 and CDR2 from the germline V gene are LNHDA and SQIVND (reference sequence). V lost 5 bases, J lost 1 base, and 4 bases stayed unmatched. The CDR3 consists of 15 residues. The CDR3 is CASSEHRGRTDTQYF. Here the CDR3 DNA reads TGTGCCAGTAGTGAACACAGGGGGCGCACAGATACGCAGTATTTT.

The V and J genes are TRBV24-1 and TRBJ2-2; maybe TRBD1 (6 bases). V lost 8 bases to trimming and J lost 4 bases, with 13 bases between them. The CDR3 is 14 amino acids. Per the germline V gene, CDR1 is KGHDR and CDR2 is SFDVKD. This CDR3 reads CATKNWGPTGELFF. CDR3 bases: TGTGCCACCAAGAACTGGGGGCCCACCGGGGAGCTGTTTTTT.

The rearrangement joins TRBV11-2 to TRBJ2-3, with D perhaps matching TRBD2 (5 bases). V was shortened by 5 bases and J by 0 bases, with 9 bases between the two germline ends. The CDR3 loop spans 14 amino acids. Germline V gene lookup returns CDR1 SGHAT and CDR2 FQNNGV. The CDR3 loop reads CASSLGISTDTQYF. CDR3 coding DNA: TGTGCCAGCAGCCTCGGGATCAGCACAGATACGCAGTATTTT.

The V gene is TRBV7-9, the J gene TRBJ2-5; 8 nucleotides align to TRBD2. This CDR3 spans 15 amino acids. Trimming cost V 6 bases and J 5 bases; bases outside gene matches: 11. CDR1 is SEHNR, CDR2 FQNEAQ, per germline (reference sequence). The CDR3 here is CASRNAGAGVETQYF. Here the CDR3 DNA reads TGTGCCAGCAGAAATGCAGGAGCGGGAGTGGAGACCCAGTACTTC.

The chain couples TRBV19 to TRBJ2-1; 8 bases are shared with TRBD1. V shed 5 bases and J 3 bases; nucleotides not matched to a gene: 6. The CDR3 is 15 amino acids. Germline lookup yields CDR1 LNHDA and CDR2 SQIVND (reference sequence). CDR3 residues: CASSAGDRYYNEQFF. In nucleotides, the CDR3 is TGTGCCAGTAGTGCAGGGGACAGGTACTACAATGAGCAGTTCTTC.

The chain has TRBV6-4 and TRBJ2-1; 14 nucleotides align to TRBD2. Looked up from germline, CDR1 is MRHNA and CDR2 is SNTAGT. The V and J ends lost 5 bases and 5 bases, in that order; junction bases with no gene match: 2. The CDR3 covers 15 residues. Written as DNA, the CDR3 is TGTGCCAGCAGTCGACTAGCGGGAGGGAACAATGAGCAGTTCTTC. This encodes CASSRLAGGNNEQFF.

The rearrangement links TRBV6-2 or TRBV6-3 to TRBJ2-1; D assignment may be TRBD1 or TRBD2 (6 bases each). The germline V and J ends were trimmed by 6 bases and 14 bases, with 14 bases remaining between them. The CDR3 covers 11 residues. Germline CDR1 MNHEY, CDR2 SVGEGT. CDR3 loop: CASSPGDKKFF. In DNA form, the CDR3 reads TGTGCCAGCAGCCCGGGGGACAAGAAGTTCTTC.

V usage is TRBV9 and J usage is TRBJ1-1; 11 positions match TRBD1. This CDR3 contains 14 residues. V shed 3 bases, J shed 5 bases, and the junction held 3 bases outside the gene matches. The germline gives CDR1 SGDLS, CDR2 YYNGEE. CDR3 region: CASSDRDRGTEAFF. The CDR3 nucleotides are TGTGCCAGCAGCGACCGGGACAGGGGGACTGAAGCTTTCTTT.

This clone was detected only once. The chain combines TRBV2 with TRBJ2-3; the match to TRBD1 covers 10 bases. Trimming cost V 10 bases and J 1 base; bases outside gene matches: 5. Per germline, CDR1 SNHLY and CDR2 FYNNEI. The CDR3 covers 14 residues. For the CDR3, the DNA is TGTGCCACATTCGACAGGGGGCGCACAGATACGCAGTATTTT. Its protein is CATFDRGRTDTQYF.

This clone showed up just once. V gene TRBV6-5 combines with J gene TRBJ2-2; TRBD2 might be the D (7 bases). V was trimmed by 1 base and J by 7 bases, leaving 16 bases between them. Per germline, CDR1 MNHEY and CDR2 SVGAGI. The CDR3 length is 16 residues. This CDR3 reads CASSYLDTGRGGELFF. The CDR3 region has the DNA TGTGCCAGCAGTTACTTAGACACAGGGAGGGGCGGGGAGCTGTTTTTT.

V is TRBV20-1 and J is TRBJ2-7; 9 positions match TRBD1. This CDR3 contains 16 residues. Losses at the gene ends were 3 bases for V and 4 bases for J; bases not matched to a gene: 13. Germline lookup yields CDR1 DFQATT and CDR2 SNEGSKA (reference sequence). In nucleotides, the CDR3 is TGCAGTGCTAGTGTTCCGGGGGACAGGGTTATATACGAGCAGTACTTC. It encodes CSASVPGDRVIYEQYF.

This chain links TRBV3-1 (or the pseudogene TRBV3-2) with TRBJ1-1; 7 nucleotides agree with TRBD1. Looked up from germline, CDR1 is LGHDT and CDR2 is YNNKEL (reference sequence). This CDR3 has 12 amino acids. V trimming: 5 bases; J trimming: 7 bases; junction bases outside the gene matches: 4. The CDR3: CASSYNRGEAFF. CDR3 in DNA: TGTGCCAGCAGCTACAACAGGGGTGAAGCTTTCTTT.

This clone was recorded only once. The V and J genes are TRBV29-1 and TRBJ1-5, with 7 bases matching TRBD1. This CDR3 comprises 13 residues. The V gene end was trimmed by 7 bases and the J gene end by 4 bases; junction bases not matched to a gene: 7. CDR1 is SQVTM and CDR2 is ANQGSEA in the germline V gene. CDR3 loop: CSAETGRNQPQHF. For the CDR3, the DNA is TGCAGCGCTGAGACAGGGCGTAATCAGCCCCAGCATTTT.

This clone was counted a single time. The CDR3 protein is CASSSEQVRDGYTF. CDR3 coding DNA: TGCGCCAGCAGCTCGGAACAGGTTAGAGATGGCTACACCTTC. V and J are TRBV5-1 and TRBJ1-2, with a tentative D call TRBD1 (5 bases). CDR1 is SGHRS and CDR2 is YFSETQ in the germline V gene. The CDR3 extends over 14 amino acids. V lost 3 bases and J lost 6, with 15 bases in between.

The V and J genes are TRBV7-2 and TRBJ2-1; D is uncertain. Germline V gene data show CDR1 as SGHTA and CDR2 as FQGNSA. The V end was cut by 0 bases, the J end by 6 bases, with 9 bases between. This CDR3 region has 14 residues. As DNA, the CDR3 is TGTGCCAGCAGCTTAGCGAGCGTGGGCAATGAGCAGTTCTTC. Amino acid sequence: CASSLASVGNEQFF.

This chain joins TRBV18 and TRBJ1-2; 8 nucleotides align to TRBD1. Trimming removed 0 bases from V and 4 bases from J; junction bases left unmatched: 1. Germline V gives CDR1 KGHSH, CDR2 LQKENI. The CDR3 has 14 amino acids. The CDR3 DNA is TGTGCCAGCTCACCACCGACAGGGGTCTATGGCTACACCTTC. As protein: CASSPPTGVYGYTF.

This chain connects TRBV19 to TRBJ2-5; possible D gene TRBD1, 5 bases. The V end was cut by 3 bases, the J end by 1 base, with 6 bases between. Germline loops: CDR1 LNHDA, CDR2 SQIVND (reference sequence). CDR3 size: 13 residues. The CDR3 sequence is CASSITGQETQYF. The DNA for the CDR3 is TGTGCCAGTAGTATCACAGGCCAAGAGACCCAGTACTTC.

This clone was detected only a few times. Here the CDR3 reads CASSSKWADTQYF. CDR3 nucleotide sequence: TGTGCCAGCAGCTCAAAGTGGGCGGATACGCAGTATTTT. This sequence joins TRBV7-9 and TRBJ2-3, with D unclear. Germline V gives CDR1 SEHNR, CDR2 FQNEAQ (reference sequence). V lost 4 bases and J lost 6, with 11 bases in between. CDR3 length: 13 residues.

This chain uses TRBV19 with TRBJ2-7; 7 bases map to TRBD1. Germline CDR1 and CDR2: LNHDA and SQIVND (reference sequence). Trimming took 5 bases from V and 7 from J; bases not matched to a gene: 8. The length of the CDR3 is 13 residues. The DNA of the CDR3 is TGTGCCAGTAGTGTTGACAGGGCTCGGGAGCAGTACTTC. Its translation is CASSVDRAREQYF.

The J gene is TRBJ1-1, the V gene TRBV5-5; D is unclear. V was trimmed by 3 bases and J by 1 base, leaving 7 bases between them. Germline V gene data show CDR1 as SGHKS and CDR2 as YYEKEE (reference sequence). The CDR3 runs to 13 residues. The CDR3 bases are TGTGCCAGCAGCTCTGGCCCGAACACTGAAGCTTTCTTT. Protein: CASSSGPNTEAFF.

The gene calls are TRBV15 and TRBJ2-7; D gene ambiguous. The V end lost 5 bases, the J end lost 2 bases, and 13 bases lay between the germline ends. In germline, CDR1 is LNHNV, CDR2 YYDKDF (reference sequence). The CDR3 is 14 amino acids. CDR3 coding DNA: TGTGCCACCAGCCCGCGATACGGTGCCTACGAGCAGTACTTC. Protein: CATSPRYGAYEQYF.